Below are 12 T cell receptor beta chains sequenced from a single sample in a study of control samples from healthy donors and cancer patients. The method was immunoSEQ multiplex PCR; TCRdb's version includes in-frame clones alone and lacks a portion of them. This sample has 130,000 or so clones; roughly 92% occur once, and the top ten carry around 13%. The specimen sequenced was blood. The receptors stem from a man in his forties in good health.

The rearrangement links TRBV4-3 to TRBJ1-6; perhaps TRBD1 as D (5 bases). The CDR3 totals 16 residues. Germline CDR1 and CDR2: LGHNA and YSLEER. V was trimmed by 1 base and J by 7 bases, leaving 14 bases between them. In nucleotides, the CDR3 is TGCGCCAGCAGCCAAGTACTAAGGGGAGTCAATTCACCCCTCCACTTT. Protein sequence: CASSQVLRGVNSPLHF.

CDR3 bases: TGTGCCAGCAGCTTATCCGGCGGAACCTACGAGCAGTACTTC. Protein sequence: CASSLSGGTYEQYF. The chain has TRBV7-3 and TRBJ2-7; D is uncertain. The germline V gene encodes CDR1 SGHTA and CDR2 FQGTGA. The CDR3 has 14 residues. Trimming cost V 2 bases and J 2 bases, with 10 bases left between them.

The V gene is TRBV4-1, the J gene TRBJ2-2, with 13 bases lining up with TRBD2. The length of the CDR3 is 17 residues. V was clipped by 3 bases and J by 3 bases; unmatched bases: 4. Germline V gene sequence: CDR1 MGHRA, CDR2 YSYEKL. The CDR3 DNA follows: TGCGCCAGCAGCCACGGACTAGCGGGAGTGTACACCGGGGAGCTGTTTTTT. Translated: CASSHGLAGVYTGELFF.

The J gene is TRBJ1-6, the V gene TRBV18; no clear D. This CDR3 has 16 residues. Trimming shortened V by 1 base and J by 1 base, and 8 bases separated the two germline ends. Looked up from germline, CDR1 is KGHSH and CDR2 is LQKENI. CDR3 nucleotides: TGTGCCAGCTCACCACTCCCCGGATCCTATAATTCACCCCTCCACTTT. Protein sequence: CASSPLPGSYNSPLHF.

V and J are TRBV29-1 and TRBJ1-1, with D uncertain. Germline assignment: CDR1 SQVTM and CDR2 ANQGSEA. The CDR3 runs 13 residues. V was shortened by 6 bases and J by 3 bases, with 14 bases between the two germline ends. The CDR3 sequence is CSVPGERHTEAFF. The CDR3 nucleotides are TGCAGCGTCCCTGGAGAGAGGCACACTGAAGCTTTCTTT. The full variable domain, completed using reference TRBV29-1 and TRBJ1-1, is SAVISQKPSRDICQRGTSLTIQCQVDSQVTMMFWYRQQPGQSLTLIATANQGSEATYESGFVIDKFPISRPNLTFSTLTVSNMSPEDSSIYLCSVPGERHTEAFFGQGTRLTVV.

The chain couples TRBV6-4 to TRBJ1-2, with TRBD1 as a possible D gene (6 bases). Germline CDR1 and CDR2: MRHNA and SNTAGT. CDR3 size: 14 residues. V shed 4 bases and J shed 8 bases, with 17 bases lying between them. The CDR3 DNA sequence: TGTGCCAGCAGTGTCGACAGGACCCTTCGAGGCTACACCTTC. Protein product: CASSVDRTLRGYTF.

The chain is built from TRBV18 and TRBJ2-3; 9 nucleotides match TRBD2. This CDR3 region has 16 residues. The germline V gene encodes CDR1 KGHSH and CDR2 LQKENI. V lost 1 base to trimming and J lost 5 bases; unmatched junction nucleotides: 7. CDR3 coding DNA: TGTGCCAGCTCACCACTGAGCGGGGGGCTTAGAGATACGCAGTATTTT. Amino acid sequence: CASSPLSGGLRDTQYF.

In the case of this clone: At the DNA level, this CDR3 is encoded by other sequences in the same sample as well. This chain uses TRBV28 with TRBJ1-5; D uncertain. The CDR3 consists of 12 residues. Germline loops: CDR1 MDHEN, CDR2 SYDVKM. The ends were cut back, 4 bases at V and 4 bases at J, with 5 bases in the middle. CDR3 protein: CASSSGNQPQHF. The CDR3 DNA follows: TGTGCCAGCAGTTCGGGAAATCAGCCCCAGCATTTT.

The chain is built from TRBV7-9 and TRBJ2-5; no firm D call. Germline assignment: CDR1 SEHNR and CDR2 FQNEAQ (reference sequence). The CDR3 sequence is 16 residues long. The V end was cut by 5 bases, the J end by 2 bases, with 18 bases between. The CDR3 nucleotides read TGTGCCAGCAGCCTCCCCCCTGGAATGTTGCAAGAGACCCAGTACTTC. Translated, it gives CASSLPPGMLQETQYF.

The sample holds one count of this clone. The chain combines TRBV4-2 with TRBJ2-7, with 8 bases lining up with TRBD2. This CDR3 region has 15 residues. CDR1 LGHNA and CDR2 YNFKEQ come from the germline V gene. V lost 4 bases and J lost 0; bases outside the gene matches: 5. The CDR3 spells CASSPQRGPSYEQYF. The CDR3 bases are TGTGCCAGCAGCCCCCAGCGGGGGCCCTCCTACGAGCAGTACTTC.

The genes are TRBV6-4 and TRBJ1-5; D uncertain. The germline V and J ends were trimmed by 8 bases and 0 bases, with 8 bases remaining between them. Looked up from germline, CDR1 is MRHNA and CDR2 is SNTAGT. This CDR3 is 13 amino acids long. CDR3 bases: TGTGCCAGCCCTGTGCGTAGCAATCAGCCCCAGCATTTT. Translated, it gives CASPVRSNQPQHF.

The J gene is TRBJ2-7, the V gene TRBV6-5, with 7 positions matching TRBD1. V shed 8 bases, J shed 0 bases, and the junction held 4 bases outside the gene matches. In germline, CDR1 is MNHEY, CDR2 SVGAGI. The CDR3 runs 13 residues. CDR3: CASRQGFSYEQYF. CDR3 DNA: TGTGCCAGCCGACAGGGATTCTCCTACGAGCAGTACTTC.